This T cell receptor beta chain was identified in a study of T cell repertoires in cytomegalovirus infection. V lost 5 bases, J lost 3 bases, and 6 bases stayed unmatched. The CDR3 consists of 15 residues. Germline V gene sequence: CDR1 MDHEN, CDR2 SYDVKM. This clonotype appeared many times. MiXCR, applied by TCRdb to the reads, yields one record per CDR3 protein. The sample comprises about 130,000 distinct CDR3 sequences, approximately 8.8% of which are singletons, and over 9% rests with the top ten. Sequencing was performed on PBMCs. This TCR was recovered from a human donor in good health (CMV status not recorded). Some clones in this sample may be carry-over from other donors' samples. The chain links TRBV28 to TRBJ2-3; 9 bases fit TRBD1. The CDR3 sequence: CASSKNRGHTDTQYF. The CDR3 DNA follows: TGTGCCAGCAGTAAAAACAGGGGGCATACAGATACGCAGTATTTT.